This T cell receptor beta chain was retrieved from a study of vaccination and CD4 T cells after COVID-19. Turning to the study itself: Control cultures were given a CEFX pool, an HIV-1 Nef pool, or no peptide.

At the Johns Hopkins FTIC core, DNA taken from cultured CD4+ T cells was sequenced by way of the Oncomine TCR Beta short-read assay. Via MiXCR, TCRdb re-called the PCR reads, giving one row per CDR3 protein. The sample gives 15,000 to 20,000 distinct CDR3 sequences, approximately 52% of which show up once; roughly 2.5% is in the top ten. Treatment given: approximately 11-day PBMC culture with coronavirus spike peptide pools or control peptides (ViraFEST assay). Overall study findings and caveats: Reactive clone data from convalescent patients indicated a median of about 90% appearing only post-vaccination.

A note on this clonotype: What it recognizes is unknown.

Trimming cost V 2 bases and J 9 bases, with 11 bases left between them. In germline, CDR1 is DFQATT, CDR2 SNEGSKA (reference sequence). This CDR3 contains 12 residues. The chain has TRBV20-1 and TRBJ1-5, with D maybe TRBD1 (6 bases). This specimen consisted of CD4+ T cells from blood, cultured in vitro, obtained after SARS-CoV-2 vaccination. This TCR was recovered from a human donor who had recovered from COVID-19. This CDR3 reads CSARQGGGPQHF. As DNA, the CDR3 is TGCAGTGCTAGACAGGGAGGGGGGCCCCAGCATTTT.